Sequencing of this T cell receptor beta chain was carried out in a study of OX40 agonist ivuxolimab in advanced cancers. Study-wide results and limits: CD8+ T cells were the subset that, on average, had more expanded clones than CD4+.

The table came from immunoSEQ multiplex PCR; TCRdb's copy has only in-frame clones and leaves some out. This table holds 43,000 or so clones, approximately 90% found once. Details on this clone: Its antigen is unknown.

This TCR was recovered from an adult with an advanced solid tumor such as melanoma, head and neck, liver or kidney cancer. Source: CD4+ or CD8+ T cells sorted from blood, taken in a trial of the OX40 agonist ivuxolimab.

CDR3 sequence: CASSQGTSRTGELFF. CDR3 DNA: TGTGCCAGCAGTCAAGGGACTAGCAGGACCGGGGAGCTGTTTTTT. This rearrangement joins TRBV6-5 to TRBJ2-2, with TRBD2 identical over 9 bases. V lost 5 bases to trimming and J lost 5 bases; unmatched junction nucleotides: 6. CDR3 length equals 15 residues. The germline V gene encodes CDR1 MNHEY and CDR2 SVGAGI.